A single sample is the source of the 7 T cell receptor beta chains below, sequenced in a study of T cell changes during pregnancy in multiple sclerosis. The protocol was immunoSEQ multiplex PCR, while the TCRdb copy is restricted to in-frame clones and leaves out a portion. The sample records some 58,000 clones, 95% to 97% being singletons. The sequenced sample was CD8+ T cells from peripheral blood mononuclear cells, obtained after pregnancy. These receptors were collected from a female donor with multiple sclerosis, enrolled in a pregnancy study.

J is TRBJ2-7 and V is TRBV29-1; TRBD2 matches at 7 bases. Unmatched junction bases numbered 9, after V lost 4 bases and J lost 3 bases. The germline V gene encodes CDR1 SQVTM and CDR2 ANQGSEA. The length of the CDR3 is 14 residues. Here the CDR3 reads CSVVSAGVRYEQYF. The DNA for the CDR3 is TGCAGCGTTGTAAGTGCGGGAGTACGCTACGAGCAGTACTTC.

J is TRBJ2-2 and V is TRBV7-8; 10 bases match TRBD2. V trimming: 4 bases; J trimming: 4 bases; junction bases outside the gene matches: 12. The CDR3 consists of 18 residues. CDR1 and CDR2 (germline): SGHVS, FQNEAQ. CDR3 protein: CASSSHIPGLAPTGELFF. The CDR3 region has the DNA TGTGCCAGCAGCTCCCACATTCCGGGACTAGCGCCCACCGGGGAGCTGTTTTTT. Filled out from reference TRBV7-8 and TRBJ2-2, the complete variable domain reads GAGVSQSPRYKVAKRGQDVALRCDPISGHVSLFWYQQALGQGPEFLTYFQNEAQLDKSGLPSDRFFAERPEGSVSTLKIQRTQQEDSAVYLCASSSHIPGLAPTGELFFGEGSRLTVL.

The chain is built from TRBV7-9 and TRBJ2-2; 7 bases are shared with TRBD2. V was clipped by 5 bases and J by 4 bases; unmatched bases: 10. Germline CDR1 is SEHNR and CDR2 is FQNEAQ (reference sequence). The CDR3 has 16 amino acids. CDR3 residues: CASSLTPAGPTGELFF. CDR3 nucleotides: TGTGCCAGCAGCCTCACCCCAGCGGGACCCACCGGGGAGCTGTTTTTT.

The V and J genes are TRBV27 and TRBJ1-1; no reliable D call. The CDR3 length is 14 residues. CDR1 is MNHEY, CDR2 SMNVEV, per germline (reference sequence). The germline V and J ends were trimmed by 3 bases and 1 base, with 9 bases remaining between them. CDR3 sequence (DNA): TGTGCCAGCAGTTTGGCTACTACGAACACTGAAGCTTTCTTT. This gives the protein CASSLATTNTEAFF.

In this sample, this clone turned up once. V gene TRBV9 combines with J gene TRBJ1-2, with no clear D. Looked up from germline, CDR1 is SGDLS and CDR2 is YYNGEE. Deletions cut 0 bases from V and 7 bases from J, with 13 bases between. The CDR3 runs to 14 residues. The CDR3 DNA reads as TGTGCCAGCAGCGTAGATGCGGTGTCCCTTGGCTACACCTTC. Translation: CASSVDAVSLGYTF. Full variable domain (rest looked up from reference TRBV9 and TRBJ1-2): DSGVTQTPKHLITATGQRVTLRCSPRSGDLSVYWYQQSLDQGLQFLIQYYNGEERAKGNILERFSAQQFPDLHSELNLSSLELGDSALYFCASSVDAVSLGYTFGSGTRLTVV.

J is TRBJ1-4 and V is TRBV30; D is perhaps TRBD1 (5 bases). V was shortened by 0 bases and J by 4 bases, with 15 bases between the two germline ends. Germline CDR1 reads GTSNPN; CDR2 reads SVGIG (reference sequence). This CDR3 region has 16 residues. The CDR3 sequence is CAWSVYAIDSNEKLFF. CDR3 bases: TGTGCCTGGAGTGTATACGCCATTGACAGTAATGAAAAACTGTTTTTT.

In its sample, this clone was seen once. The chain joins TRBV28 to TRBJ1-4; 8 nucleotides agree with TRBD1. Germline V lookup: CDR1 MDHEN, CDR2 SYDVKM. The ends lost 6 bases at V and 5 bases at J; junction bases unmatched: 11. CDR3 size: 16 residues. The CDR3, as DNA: TGTGCCAGCAGACTACTCCTCGGGACAGGAAATGAAAAACTGTTTTTT. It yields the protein CASRLLLGTGNEKLFF.